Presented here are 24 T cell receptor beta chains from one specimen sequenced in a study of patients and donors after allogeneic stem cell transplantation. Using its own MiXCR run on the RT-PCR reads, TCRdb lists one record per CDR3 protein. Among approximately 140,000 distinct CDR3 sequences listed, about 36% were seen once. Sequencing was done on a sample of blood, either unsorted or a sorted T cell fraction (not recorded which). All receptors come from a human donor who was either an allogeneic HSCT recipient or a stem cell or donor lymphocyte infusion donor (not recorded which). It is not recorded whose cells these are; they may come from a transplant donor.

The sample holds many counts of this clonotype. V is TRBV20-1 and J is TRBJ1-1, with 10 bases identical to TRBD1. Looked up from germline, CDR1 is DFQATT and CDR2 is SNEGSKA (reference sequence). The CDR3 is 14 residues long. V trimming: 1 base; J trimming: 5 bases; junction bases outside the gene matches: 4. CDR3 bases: TGCAGTGCTAGAGCTGGGACAGGGGAAACTGAAGCTTTCTTT. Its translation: CSARAGTGETEAFF.

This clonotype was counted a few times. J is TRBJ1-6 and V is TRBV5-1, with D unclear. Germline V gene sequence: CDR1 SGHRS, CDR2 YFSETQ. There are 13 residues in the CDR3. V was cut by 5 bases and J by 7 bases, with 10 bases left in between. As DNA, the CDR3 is TGCGCCAGCAGTTGGATAGACAATTCACCCCTCCACTTT. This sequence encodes CASSWIDNSPLHF.

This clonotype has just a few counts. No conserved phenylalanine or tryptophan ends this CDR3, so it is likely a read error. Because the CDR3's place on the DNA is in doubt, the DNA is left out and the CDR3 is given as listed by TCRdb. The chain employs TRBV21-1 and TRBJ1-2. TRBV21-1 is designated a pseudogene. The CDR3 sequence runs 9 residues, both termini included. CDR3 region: CASSKGSRM.

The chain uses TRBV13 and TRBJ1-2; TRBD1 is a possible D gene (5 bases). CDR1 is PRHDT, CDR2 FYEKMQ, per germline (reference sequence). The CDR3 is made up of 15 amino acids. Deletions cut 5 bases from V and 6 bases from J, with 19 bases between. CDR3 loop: CASSPQPGEGNGYTF. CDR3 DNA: TGTGCCAGCAGCCCCCAACCGGGGGAAGGTAATGGCTACACCTTC.

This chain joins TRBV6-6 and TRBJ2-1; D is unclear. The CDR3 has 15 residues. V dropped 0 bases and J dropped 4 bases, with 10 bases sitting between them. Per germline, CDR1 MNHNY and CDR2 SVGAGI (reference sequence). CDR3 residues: CASSYSVTGYNEQFF. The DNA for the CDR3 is TGTGCCAGCAGTTACTCAGTGACTGGTTACAATGAGCAGTTCTTC.

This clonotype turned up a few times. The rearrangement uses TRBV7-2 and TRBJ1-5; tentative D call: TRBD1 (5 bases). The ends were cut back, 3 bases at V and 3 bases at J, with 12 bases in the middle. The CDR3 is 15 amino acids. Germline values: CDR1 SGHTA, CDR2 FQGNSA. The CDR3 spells CASSLAGGDNQPQHF. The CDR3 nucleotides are TGTGCCAGCAGCTTGGCGGGAGGGGACAATCAGCCCCAGCATTTT.

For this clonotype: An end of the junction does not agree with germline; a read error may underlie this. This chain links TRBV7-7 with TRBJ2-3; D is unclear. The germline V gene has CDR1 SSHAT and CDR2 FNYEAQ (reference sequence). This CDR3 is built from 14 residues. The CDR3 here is CASSSMTSTDTQYF. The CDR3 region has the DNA TGTGCTAGCAGCTCGATGACTAGCACAGATACGCAGTATTTT.

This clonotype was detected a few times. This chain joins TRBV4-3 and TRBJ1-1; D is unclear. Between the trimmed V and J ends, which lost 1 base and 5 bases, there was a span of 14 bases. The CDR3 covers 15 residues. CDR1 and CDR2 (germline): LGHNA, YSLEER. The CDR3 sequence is CASSQVSTGETEAFF. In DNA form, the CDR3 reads TGCGCCAGCAGCCAAGTCTCTACCGGGGAGACTGAAGCTTTCTTT.

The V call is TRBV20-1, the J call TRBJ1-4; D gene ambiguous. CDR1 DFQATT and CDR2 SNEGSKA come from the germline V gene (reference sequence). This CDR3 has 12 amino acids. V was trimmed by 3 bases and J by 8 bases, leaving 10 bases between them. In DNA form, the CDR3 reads TGCAGTGCTAGCGGGCGGGAAGAAAAACTGTTTTTT. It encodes CSASGREEKLFF.

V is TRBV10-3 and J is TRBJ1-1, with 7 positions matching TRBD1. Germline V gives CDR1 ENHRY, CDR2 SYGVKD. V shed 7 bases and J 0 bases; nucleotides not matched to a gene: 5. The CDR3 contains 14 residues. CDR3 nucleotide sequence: TGTGCCATCAAACTGACAGGGTTGAACACTGAAGCTTTCTTT. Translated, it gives CAIKLTGLNTEAFF.

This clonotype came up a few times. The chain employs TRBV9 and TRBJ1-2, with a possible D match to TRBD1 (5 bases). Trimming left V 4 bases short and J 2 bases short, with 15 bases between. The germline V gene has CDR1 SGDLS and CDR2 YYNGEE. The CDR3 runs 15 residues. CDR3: CASSSEGRENYGYTF. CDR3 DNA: TGTGCCAGCAGCTCGGAGGGGCGGGAGAACTATGGCTACACCTTC.

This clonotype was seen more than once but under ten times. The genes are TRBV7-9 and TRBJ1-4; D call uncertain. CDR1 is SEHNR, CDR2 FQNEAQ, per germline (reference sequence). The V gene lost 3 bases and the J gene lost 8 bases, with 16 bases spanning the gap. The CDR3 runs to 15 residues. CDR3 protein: CASSFDPITGEKLFF. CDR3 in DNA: TGTGCCAGCAGCTTCGACCCGATTACCGGCGAAAAACTGTTTTTT.

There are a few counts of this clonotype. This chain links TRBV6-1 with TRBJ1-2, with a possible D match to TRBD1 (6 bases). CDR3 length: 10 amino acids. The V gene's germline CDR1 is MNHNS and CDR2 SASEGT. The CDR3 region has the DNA TGTGCAGGGGGAGACTATGGCTACACCTTC. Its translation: CAGGDYGYTF.

The CDR3 nucleotides are TGTGCCAGCCGTACAGGAGTTTATAGCAATCAGCCCCAGCATTTT. Protein product: CASRTGVYSNQPQHF. The chain links TRBV6-2 or TRBV6-3 to TRBJ1-5, with TRBD1 as a possible D gene (5 bases). The V gene lost 8 bases and the J gene lost 0 bases, with 14 bases spanning the gap. Germline V gene sequence: CDR1 MNHEY, CDR2 SVGEGT. The CDR3 extends over 15 amino acids.

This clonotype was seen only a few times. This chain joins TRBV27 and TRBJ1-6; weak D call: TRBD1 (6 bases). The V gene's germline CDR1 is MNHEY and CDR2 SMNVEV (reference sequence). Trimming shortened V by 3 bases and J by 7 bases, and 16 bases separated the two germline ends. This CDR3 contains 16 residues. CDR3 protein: CASSFRGYRDNSPLHF. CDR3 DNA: TGTGCCAGCAGTTTCAGGGGATACAGGGACAATTCACCCCTCCACTTT.

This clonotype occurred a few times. Here the CDR3 reads CASSFDGGPDTQYF. In DNA form, the CDR3 reads TGTGCCAGCAGTTTTGATGGGGGCCCAGATACGCAGTATTTT. This chain joins TRBV28 and TRBJ2-3; perhaps TRBD1 as D (6 bases). CDR3 length: 14 residues. V lost 3 bases, J lost 4 bases, and 11 bases lay in between. Germline V gives CDR1 MDHEN, CDR2 SYDVKM.

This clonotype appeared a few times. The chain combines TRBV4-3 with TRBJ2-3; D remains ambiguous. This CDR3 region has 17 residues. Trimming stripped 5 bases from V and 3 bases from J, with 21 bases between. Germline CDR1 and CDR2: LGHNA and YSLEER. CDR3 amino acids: CASSTLGSAYGTDTQYF. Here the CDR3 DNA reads TGCGCCAGCAGCACCCTAGGTTCAGCGTATGGAACAGATACGCAGTATTTT.

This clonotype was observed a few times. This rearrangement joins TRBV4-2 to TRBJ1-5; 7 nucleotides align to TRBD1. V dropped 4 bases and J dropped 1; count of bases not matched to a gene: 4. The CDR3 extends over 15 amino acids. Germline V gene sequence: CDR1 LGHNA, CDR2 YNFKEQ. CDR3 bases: TGTGCCAGCAGCCGATTGACAGGGAGCAATCAGCCCCAGCATTTT. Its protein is CASSRLTGSNQPQHF.

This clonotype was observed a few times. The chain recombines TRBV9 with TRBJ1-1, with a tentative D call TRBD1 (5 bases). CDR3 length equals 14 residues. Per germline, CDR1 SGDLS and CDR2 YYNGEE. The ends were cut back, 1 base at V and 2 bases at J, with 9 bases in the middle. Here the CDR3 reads CASSVTGGNTEAFF. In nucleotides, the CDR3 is TGTGCCAGCAGCGTAACCGGGGGAAACACTGAAGCTTTCTTT.

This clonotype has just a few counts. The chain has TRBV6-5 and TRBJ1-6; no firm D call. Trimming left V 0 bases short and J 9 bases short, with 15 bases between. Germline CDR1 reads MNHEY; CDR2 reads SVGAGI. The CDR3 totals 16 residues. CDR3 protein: CASSYSNNLRASPLHF. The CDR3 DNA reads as TGTGCCAGCAGTTACTCCAATAATTTAAGGGCTTCACCCCTCCACTTT.

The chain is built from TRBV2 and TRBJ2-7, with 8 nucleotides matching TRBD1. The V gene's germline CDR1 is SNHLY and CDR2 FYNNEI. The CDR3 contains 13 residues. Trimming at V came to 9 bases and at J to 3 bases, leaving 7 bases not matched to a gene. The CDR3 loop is CARRQGMGYEQYF. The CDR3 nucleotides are TGTGCCAGACGACAGGGGATGGGCTACGAGCAGTACTTC.

The CDR3 reads CASSQDLGSQGTQYF. The CDR3 DNA reads TGTGCCAGCAGCCAAGATTTGGGGTCCCAAGGTACGCAGTATTTT. J is TRBJ2-3 and V is TRBV3-1; D not resolved. The CDR3 loop spans 15 amino acids. Trimming stripped 0 bases from V and 8 bases from J, with 15 bases between. The germline V gene has CDR1 LGHDT and CDR2 YNNKEL (reference sequence).

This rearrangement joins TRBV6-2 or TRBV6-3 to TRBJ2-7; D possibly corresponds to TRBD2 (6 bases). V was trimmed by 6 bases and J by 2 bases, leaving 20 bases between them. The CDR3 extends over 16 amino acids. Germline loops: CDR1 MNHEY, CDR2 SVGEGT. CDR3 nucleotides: TGTGCCAGCAGCCCCCCCCCGGGGGAAGTGCCCTACGAGCAGTACGTC. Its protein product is CASSPPPGEVPYEQYV.

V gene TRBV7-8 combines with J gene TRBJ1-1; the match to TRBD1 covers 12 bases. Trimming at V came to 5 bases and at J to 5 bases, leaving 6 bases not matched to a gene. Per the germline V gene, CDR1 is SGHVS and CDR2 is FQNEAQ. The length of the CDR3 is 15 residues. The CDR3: CASSAGTGGSTEAFF. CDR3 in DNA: TGTGCCAGCAGCGCCGGGACAGGGGGCAGTACTGAAGCTTTCTTT.